This paragraph reports one T cell receptor (beta chain). This clonotype was counted between two and nine times. Its target antigen remains unknown. One base away there is no much larger clone; base qualities are not given. Reads for this sample came from an Illumina NovaSeq 6000. Using 5'RACE with constant-segment primers, TCRalpha and TCRbeta cDNA libraries were constructed, with sample barcodes and unique molecular identifiers added in the process. Trizol reagent was used to extract RNA from every sample. Libraries were amplified in two PCR steps, with a second sample barcode and Illumina TruSeq adapters added in the second step. The libraries were sequenced on an Illumina NovaSeq using 2 x 150 bp paired-end reads. For the original study's pipeline: Reads were demultiplexed and collapsed into UMI-guided consensus sequences with migec v1.2.7. Using mixcr v2.1.11, UMI consensuses were aligned to TRA and TRB V and J templates and then assembled into clonotypes. A clonotype was counted as expanded or contracted only if both edgeR and NoisET called the change significant, with noise models trained on biological replicates. edgeR calls used a false discovery rate-adjusted p below 0.01 and a log2 fold-change threshold of 1. PCA with hierarchical clustering of max-normalized trajectories of the 1000 most abundant clonotypes was used as exploratory dynamics analysis. Separately sequenced CD4+ and CD8+ repertoires were used to assign a CD4 or CD8 phenotype to each responding clone. The public reads were reanalyzed by TCRdb: fastp trimming at Q25, MiXCR alignment, in-frame beta chains only. Rows with one shared CDR3 protein collapse into an entry with the most common genes and DNA. V and J calls and clone size were set by TCRdb, not the authors. The sample data list under 650,000 distinct CDR3 sequences, and more than 15% of these were observed just once. The ten largest clones represent 9.5% to 15% of the sample.

The sample comes from a study of T-cell memory formation after mild COVID-19 (dated by TCRdb to 2020 to 2022). For context, the study as a whole: TCR sequence clusters from the two donors were found to be largely donor specific. Two young, previously healthy adult volunteers, one female and one male, were included in the cohort. T-cell clones expanding and contracting after mild COVID-19 in a couple of donors were tracked by longitudinal TCRalpha and TCRbeta repertoire sequencing. On the study overall, not on this receptor specifically: SARS-CoV-2 specificity was not confirmed for the second-wave clones peaking on day 37. Some responding clones were found in pre-infection memory, which suggests that pre-existing cross-reactive memory T cells took part in the SARS-CoV-2 response. The study included only a couple of mild cases, and larger cohorts that include severe cases with pre-infection samples were judged to be necessary. Clones contracting from day 15 to 85 had balanced CD4/CD8 phenotypes, while a second wave expanding from day 15 to 37 was biased towards CD4+. Contracting CD4+ clones turned up mainly in the CM and EM memory subsets, whereas EMRA was where CD8+ clones were enriched.

Ficoll-Paque density gradient centrifugation was the method used to isolate PBMCs. The sequence was collected from an adult woman who had mild COVID-19 (a few samples of this study predate the infection). The sample titles of this study are shuffled in the database, so cell type and time point are left out; the donor was told from shared clones. What was sequenced was PBMCs or a T cell subset sorted from them (not recorded which).

The DNA sequence follows: TGTGCCAGCAGCTCAACGACAGGGGCTGGGGCCAACGTCCTGACTTTC. Its translation is CASSSTTGAGANVLTF. The sequence is built from TRBV5-5 and TRBJ2-6, and 8 junction bases match TRBD1. V is trimmed back by 3 bases and J by 2 bases, and the junction contains 4 bases that no gene match accounts for. The CDR3, cysteine through phenylalanine, is 16 amino acids long. Only the CDR3 portion is preserved as DNA: 48 bases, with reading frame beginning at the first base. CDR1 and CDR2, looked up from the germline V gene (reference sequence), are SGHKS and YYEKEE.